This entry features one T cell receptor (beta chain) sequence. Its antigen is not known. This entry comes from a study of monozygotic twins with inflammatory bowel disease. Study conclusions and caveats: TCRbeta diversity (inverse Simpson) was lower in IBD patients than in healthy co-twins. Relative clonotype sharing with others was diminished in IBD patients versus healthy twins, particularly with disease activity. Added variability in patient repertoires may stem from differing immunosuppressive treatments.

The UMIs carried a 6-nucleotide sample barcode, and they were added by template switching. TCRdb re-analyzed the 5' RACE reads; it lists each CDR3 protein once, without DNA. The sample shows some 210,000 distinct CDR3 sequences, and roughly 1.5% sits with its ten largest clones. The CDR3 spans 15 residues. Germline V gene data show CDR1 as SNHLY and CDR2 as FYNNEI. Sequenced: blood. The chain carries TRBV2 and TRBJ2-5. This TCR was recovered from a human donor with ulcerative colitis or Crohn's disease, or a healthy co-twin of an affected twin (not recorded which). This chain's CDR3 is CASSVGRRSWETQYF.